These T cell receptor beta chains were read from a single sample in a study of T-cell reconstitution after alpha-beta-depleted transplantation in children. TCRdb processed the PCR reads anew with MiXCR; each CDR3 protein has one entry. The data contain almost 600,000 distinct CDR3 sequences, roughly a quarter of them seen just once; the ten biggest clones take up about 35%. Source: PBMCs, taken before TCRalphabeta/CD19-depleted stem cell transplant. The receptors were sampled from a boy younger than two with Wiskott-Aldrich syndrome, due to receive a stem cell transplant. Each CDR3 is given with its conserved first and last residue. Fields, in order: D gene, V gene, clone size, J gene, CDR3 protein, CDR3 DNA. The D gene is left open where the match is weak. A row's size may be missing; if present it is once, few, many or a size class.

.	TRBV28	.	TRBJ2-1	CASSLQAGFNEQFF	TGTGCCAGCAGTTTGCAGGCGGGTTTCAATGAGCAGTTCTTC
.	TRBV7-7	.	TRBJ1-5	CASSGGTEHSYSNQPQHF	TGTGCCAGCAGCGGAGGGACGGAACACTCCTATAGCAATCAGCCCCAGCATTTT
.	TRBV29-1	few	TRBJ2-7	CSVVITGLRYEQYF	TGCAGCGTTGTCATCACCGGCCTCCGCTACGAGCAGTACTTC
TRBD1	TRBV7-2	.	TRBJ1-5	CASSLVGTGDQPQHF	TGTGCCAGCAGCTTAGTCGGGACAGGGGACCAGCCCCAGCATTTT
.	TRBV20-1	few	TRBJ2-5	CSARLGGGETQYF	TGCAGTGCTAGATTGGGGGGTGGAGAGACCCAGTACTTC
.	TRBV10-3	few	TRBJ2-5	CAISEEETQYF	TGTGCCATCAGTGAGGAAGAGACCCAGTACTTC
.	TRBV11-2	.	TRBJ2-1	CPSSLGTYNEQFF	TGTCCCAGCAGCTTAGGTACCTACAATGAGCAGTTCTTC
.	TRBV9	few	TRBJ2-1	CASSVDKPSYNEQFF	TGTGCCAGCAGCGTAGACAAACCCTCCTACAATGAGCAGTTCTTC
TRBD2	TRBV10-3	.	TRBJ2-3	CAISDPEPVAGTDTQYF	TGTGCCATCAGTGACCCTGAACCGGTAGCGGGTACAGATACGCAGTATTTT
.	TRBV9	few	TRBJ2-5	CASSVGPEIGETQYF	TGTGCCAGCAGCGTAGGACCGGAAATAGGAGAGACCCAGTACTTC
TRBD2	TRBV20-1	few	TRBJ2-7	CSARGLDYEQYF	TGCAGTGCCCGGGGACTAGACTACGAGCAGTACTTC
TRBD1	TRBV10-3	.	TRBJ2-7	CAIKTDRGLNEQYF	TGTGCCATCAAGACGGACAGGGGGCTCAACGAGCAGTACTTC
.	TRBV19	.	TRBJ2-6	CASSIFQGSSGANVLTF	TGTGCCAGTAGTATTTTTCAGGGTTCCTCTGGGGCCAACGTCCTGACTTTC
TRBD2	TRBV10-2	few	TRBJ2-5	CASALAGERRETQYF	TGCGCCAGCGCACTAGCGGGAGAACGTAGGGAGACCCAGTACTTC
TRBD2	TRBV5-1	few	TRBJ2-2	CASSFLALAGGNTGELFF	TGCGCCAGCAGCTTCCTGGCCCTAGCGGGAGGAAACACCGGGGAGCTGTTTTTT
.	TRBV7-6	many	TRBJ1-1	CASSTNTEAFF	TGTGCCAGCAGCACAAACACTGAAGCTTTCTTT
.	TRBV5-5	.	TRBJ2-1	CASSLAIEQFF	TGTGCCAGCAGCTTAGCCATTGAGCAGTTCTTC
.	TRBV20-1	.	TRBJ2-7	CSARDWERIYEQYF	TGCAGTGCTAGAGATTGGGAGCGGATCTACGAGCAGTACTTC
TRBD2	TRBV5-5	few	TRBJ2-2	CASTIGTSFAGELFF	TGTGCCAGCACTATAGGGACTAGCTTTGCCGGGGAGCTGTTTTTT
.	TRBV9	few	TRBJ2-3	CASSVDLGYTDTQYF	TGTGCCAGCAGCGTAGATCTCGGATACACAGATACGCAGTATTTT
TRBD2	TRBV5-1	few	TRBJ2-3	CASSLEAGGQTDTQYF	TGCGCCAGCAGCTTGGAAGCGGGAGGGCAAACAGATACGCAGTATTTT
.	TRBV4-2	.	TRBJ2-5	CASSRDLLDQETQYF	TGTGCCAGCAGCCGGGACCTCCTGGACCAAGAGACCCAGTACTTC
.	TRBV5-1	.	TRBJ2-1	CASSSLPGVSYNEQFF	TGCGCCAGCAGTTCTCTTCCGGGAGTCTCCTACAATGAGCAGTTCTTC
.	TRBV29-1	few	TRBJ2-1	CSVAWDIYNEQFF	TGCAGCGTTGCCTGGGACATCTACAATGAGCAGTTCTTC
.	TRBV2	.	TRBJ2-3	CASSVKSAGADTQYF	TGTGCCAGCAGTGTGAAATCCGCCGGAGCAGATACGCAGTATTTT
.	TRBV5-1	.	TRBJ2-5	CASSLEGILQETQYF	TGCGCCAGCAGCTTGGAAGGGATCTTGCAAGAGACCCAGTACTTC
TRBD2	TRBV4-1	.	TRBJ2-3	CASSQVTSGRPLSTDTQYF	TGCGCCAGCAGCCAAGTTACTAGCGGGAGGCCTCTAAGCACAGATACGCAGTATTTT
TRBD1	TRBV29-1	.	TRBJ2-3	CSVSGTGGPDTQYF	TGCAGCGTTTCCGGGACAGGGGGGCCAGATACGCAGTATTTT
TRBD2	TRBV10-3	.	TRBJ2-2	CAISLGTSANTGELFF	TGTGCCATCAGTCTCGGGACTAGCGCGAACACCGGGGAGCTGTTTTTT
.	TRBV5-1	few	TRBJ2-7	CASSPTAGGPYEQYF	TGCGCCAGCAGCCCAACAGCAGGGGGGCCTTACGAGCAGTACTTC
.	TRBV11-2	.	TRBJ2-2	CASSSVVGANTGELFF	TGTGCCAGCAGCTCCGTGGTGGGCGCGAACACCGGGGAGCTGTTTTTT
.	TRBV18	few	TRBJ2-1	CASSPAQGHNEQFF	TGTGCCAGCTCACCAGCACAGGGACACAATGAGCAGTTCTTC
TRBD2	TRBV6-5	few	TRBJ2-5	CASSYAGDLETQYF	TGTGCCAGCAGTTACGCGGGAGATTTGGAGACCCAGTACTTC
.	TRBV20-1	few	TRBJ2-3	CSARDVAGTDTQYF	TGCAGTGCTAGAGATGTAGCCGGCACAGATACGCAGTATTTT
TRBD1	TRBV10-3	.	TRBJ2-1	CAISSHGGTGGGDEQFF	TGTGCCATCAGCTCCCACGGAGGGACAGGGGGTGGGGATGAGCAGTTCTTC
TRBD2	TRBV20-1	few	TRBJ2-1	CSAEPGTSRHNEQFF	TGCAGTGCGGAACCTGGGACTAGCCGGCACAATGAGCAGTTCTTC
.	TRBV4-1	few	TRBJ1-4	CTSGRGPKEKLFF	TGCACCAGCGGGAGGGGCCCTAAGGAAAAACTGTTTTTT
.	TRBV29-1	.	TRBJ1-3	CSVGGSPGGNTIYF	TGCAGCGTTGGGGGATCGCCGGGTGGAAACACCATATATTTT
.	TRBV12-3/TRBV12-4	few	TRBJ1-2	CASSDHGLTKGGYTF	TGTGCCAGCAGTGACCATGGACTAACTAAGGGGGGCTACACCTTC
TRBD2	TRBV5-6	.	TRBJ2-1	CASSLDWEGGYNEQFF	TGTGCCAGCAGCTTGGATTGGGAGGGTGGGTACAATGAGCAGTTCTTC
.	TRBV20-1	few	TRBJ2-2	CSARAGSFTGELFF	TGCAGTGCTAGAGCAGGATCCTTCACCGGGGAGCTGTTTTTT
.	TRBV12-3/TRBV12-4	few	TRBJ1-1	CASSPPGQFGGTEAFF	TGTGCCAGCAGCCCTCCAGGACAGTTTGGAGGCACTGAAGCTTTCTTT
TRBD1	TRBV20-1	.	TRBJ1-1	CTATTGQVRNTEAFF	TGCACTGCTACGACCGGACAGGTTCGAAACACTGAAGCTTTCTTT
.	TRBV27	.	TRBJ1-1	CASSFAGAVNTEAFF	TGTGCCAGCAGTTTTGCGGGGGCGGTGAACACTGAAGCTTTCTTT
.	TRBV11-2	.	TRBJ2-5	CASSLDLIVHQETQYF	TGTGCCAGCAGCTTAGATTTAATAGTTCACCAAGAGACCCAGTACTTC
TRBD1	TRBV20-1	few	TRBJ2-5	CSATRQGSQETQYF	TGCAGTGCTACGCGACAGGGCAGCCAAGAGACCCAGTACTTC
TRBD2	TRBV20-1	.	TRBJ2-7	CSLPGASGDEQYF	TGCAGTCTCCCTGGGGCTAGCGGGGACGAGCAGTACTTC
TRBD2	TRBV4-2	.	TRBJ2-1	CASSQEPSGSFYNEQFF	TGTGCCAGCAGCCAAGAGCCTAGCGGGAGCTTCTACAATGAGCAGTTCTTC
.	TRBV28	few	TRBJ1-3	CASSLSLGGNTIYF	TGTGCCAGCAGTTTATCCCTCGGGGGAAACACCATATATTTT
.	TRBV27	.	TRBJ2-4	CASSLSGGEGKNIQYF	TGTGCCAGCAGTTTATCAGGGGGAGAAGGCAAAAACATTCAGTACTTC
.	TRBV28	.	TRBJ2-5	CASTTPEETQYF	TGTGCCAGCACCACCCCCGAAGAGACCCAGTACTTC
.	TRBV6-1	few	TRBJ2-3	CASSEGLGPDTQYF	TGTGCCAGCAGTGAAGGACTGGGGCCAGATACGCAGTATTTT
.	TRBV20-1	few	TRBJ2-1	CSARDGYGRGPNEQFF	TGCAGTGCTAGAGATGGGTACGGGCGGGGGCCTAATGAGCAGTTCTTC
TRBD2	TRBV4-1	.	TRBJ2-3	CASSQPIAGSSTDTQYF	TGCGCCAGCAGCCAACCGATAGCGGGGTCTAGCACAGATACGCAGTATTTT